The entry that follows covers one TCR beta chain sequence. Its specific antigen is unknown. No base quality information exists; no much larger clone differs at one position. The data were taken from a study of cytomegalovirus exposure and HLA in healthy donors (TCRdb year 2017). As for the study more broadly: An earlier analysis of some 550 of the donors reported more than 250 Gb of sequence data and 117 million unique TCR beta sequences from about 200 million T cells. An early release that covered more than 550 HLA-typed donors contained approximately 300 gigabases of sequencing data and about 93 million unique TCR sequences. Of the roughly 400 genotyped donors, 75% to 85% were placed in the genetic ancestry cluster associated with self-reported Caucasian donors. The aim of the study was to test whether cataloging public T cell receptors could identify signatures of past pathogen exposure. The T cell repertoires of 700 or so subjects were profiled by immunosequencing and related to cytomegalovirus serostatus. A separate validation cohort of over 95 different subjects was used in addition to the 666-subject first cohort. To predict cytomegalovirus infection status, the study brought together high-throughput TCR immunosequencing, statistical association of individual TCRs with disease status, and machine learning. A later analysis re-analyzed previously published TCR beta repertoires from 550 to 700 donors and added high-resolution HLA genotyping to study TCR occurrence patterns. Rather than drawing on any new phenotypic data, the later analysis identified candidate immune exposures from TCR beta sequences and the way those sequences occurred across donors. In an earlier analysis of 587 of the donors, high-throughput TCR beta sequencing was used to judge whether each TCR beta V gene segment behaved as functional or pseudogenic. Alongside the repertoire data, information on donor age, sex, ethnicity and CMV serostatus was compiled. Genome-wide SNP genotypes for about 65% of the roughly 670 donors were used in a later genetic analysis, which treated that subset as a discovery cohort. All discovery cohort repertoires had been generated using a single sequencing platform. Class I and class II HLA loci were covered by the typing at four-digit resolution. Typing coverage varied by locus: roughly 620-640 donors for A, B, C, DRB1 and DQB1; 500 to 550 for DQA1; nearly 610 for DPA1; roughly 450 for DPB1. Several DR-DQ haplotypes were handled as single units for association and clustering because linkage in the cohort was strong. Among roughly 370 genotyped donors of the cohort, an average of roughly 240,000 unique TCR beta nucleotide sequences were sequenced per donor, around 18% of them non-productive. Summary of the overall study and its limitations: Most TCR sequences were seen in very few donors, while some public TCRs were found in many individuals. In a later genetic analysis, a missense DCLRE1C variant was associated with V-gene and J-gene trimming of TCR beta chains, and the association was replicated in an independent cohort. The classifier was reported to diagnose cytomegalovirus status with high specificity and sensitivity in both the original and validation cohorts. Correlated functional status among segregating V segments might reflect linkage disequilibrium, but an unknown experimental factor could not be ruled out. A total of fewer than 200 TCR beta chains were listed by the study as associated with cytomegalovirus. The only immune exposure information available for the cohort was CMV serostatus. When HLA alleles, especially DR and DQ, strongly co-occurred, TCR associations were difficult to assign to individual alleles. A further reported finding was that TCR beta sequences accurately predicted the HLA-A and HLA-B alleles for most subjects in the first cohort. A later analysis found that TCR association rates varied across HLA loci, with DRB1 alleles showing the most associated TCRs and HLA-C alleles the fewest. Specific HLA alleles were associated with around 18,000 TCR beta sequences at a false discovery rate of 0.05 in a later analysis. Because the 87-base-pair reads could not distinguish some IMGT-functional V segments, including TRBV6-2 and TRBV6-3, those segments were excluded. In a later analysis, most CMV-associated TCR beta chains were found to appear HLA-restricted, with HLA associations seemingly driven largely by CMV exposure. Because counts were too low, some 16 rarely observed V segments, including chromosome 9 orphons, were excluded from the earlier analysis of several hundred of the donors. Because HLA typing was unavailable for some donors at each locus, only the typed subset was used in association tests. The sequencing pipeline was judged likely to have produced a cluster of highly shared sequence variants as a technical artifact. A few of the identified cytomegalovirus-associated TCR beta chains were confirmed in vitro to be specific for cytomegalovirus antigens. It was suggested by the authors that the approach could potentially be generalized to other disease states and immunological phenotypes. This cohort had only TCR beta chains sequenced, and the lack of alpha or paired-chain data limited which features could be detected. Broadly in line with IMGT annotations, most TCR beta V segments showed up in productive rearrangements about 90% or about 30% of the time in an earlier analysis of under 700 of the donors. Compared with equally common non-associated chains, HLA-associated TCR beta chains in a later analysis were more clonally expanded and had lower generation probabilities. In a later genetic analysis, fewer N-insertions in productive TCRs were reported among donors in an Asian-associated ancestry cluster than the roughly 710-donor mean. Several of the top co-occurrence clusters appeared to be linked to parvovirus B19, influenza, CMV and Epstein-Barr virus, according to a later analysis. Presence/absence analyses assumed roughly uniform sequencing depth across donors, an assumption that may not hold.

The junction shows trimming of 6 bases on V and 7 bases on J, plus 15 bases between the germline ends. According to the germline V gene (reference sequence), CDR1 reads SEHNR and CDR2 reads FQNEAQ. The cysteine opens and the phenylalanine closes a CDR3 of 13 amino acids. Only CDR3 DNA remains: 39 bases, in frame from the first base. In total, roughly 710 healthy bone marrow donors made up the cohort. At the time of sampling, every cohort member was nominally healthy, though immune exposures that went unrecorded were likely present. The donor tested CMV seropositive and was one of the 289 seropositive cohort members. Every donor gave a peripheral blood sample, and the peripheral blood mononuclear cells from that sample were used for TCR beta sequencing. Genomic DNA was extracted from the blood cell samples with the Qiagen DNeasy Blood Extraction Kit. Preparation of the library involved the immunoSEQ multiplex PCR assay. For the multiplex PCR, a mixture combining 60 forward primers for TCR Vbeta segments and 13 reverse primers for TCR Jbeta segments was used. A multiplex PCR assay on genomic DNA amplified the CDR3 region of rearranged TCR beta genes. On the Illumina HiSeq System, the amplified TCR beta libraries were sequenced as 87-base-pair reads. The original pipeline was this. A later analysis counted approximately 74 million unique TCR beta chains across the 666 repertoires, and around 9.9 million of these chains were shared by at least two donors. Raw reads were error-corrected and collapsed into unique sequences with a nearest-neighbor algorithm that merged closely related sequences to remove PCR and sequencing errors. To assign V, D and J gene segments, CDR3 sequences were aligned to IMGT reference sequences. Each retained sequence needed at least a six-nucleotide match to both a V gene segment and a J gene segment. A rearrangement was called productive if the CDR3 had no stop codons and remained in frame with V and J, and every other rearrangement was called non-productive. CDR3 was defined according to IMGT convention as the region running from the second conserved V-encoded cysteine to the conserved J-encoded phenylalanine. The earlier analysis of 587 of the donors excluded any sequence lacking an unambiguous match to a single V gene segment. An earlier analysis of 587 of the donors called V segments functional above 56.7% productive rearrangements and segregating when the between-donor standard deviation exceeded 5%. A statistical classification framework was built to diagnose cytomegalovirus status from the catalog of TCR beta chain sequences. V and J gene assignment, in a later analysis, came from comparing TCR nucleotide sequences with IMGT/GENE-DB human TR gene sequences. The TCRdist pipeline was used in a later analysis to assign CDR3 sequences and most-parsimonious VDJ recombination scenarios. In a later analysis, each TCR beta chain was defined by its CDR3 amino acid sequence together with its V-gene family, and reads lacking a unique V-gene family were excluded. To address suspected cross-contamination and a sequencing artifact, a later analysis removed 592 highly shared, low-generation-probability nucleotide sequences. A later analysis calculated a clonal expansion index for each public chain from normalized within-repertoire ranks of inferred template counts. In a later analysis, generation probabilities were computed with a VDJ recombination model fitted to out-of-frame rearrangements, and the resulting probabilities were checked against IGoR. Hypergeometric tests were used in a later analysis to score TCR-TCR, TCR-HLA and TCR-CMV co-occurrence, with a repertoire-size bias correction applied to the TCR pairs. In a later analysis, false discovery rates were estimated by permuting HLA or CMV assignments 20 times. In a later analysis, co-occurring TCRs were grouped using DBSCAN, with TCRdist sequence similarity added in when clustering inside HLA-allele-positive subsets. Repertoires with fewer than 30,000 or more than 120,000 public chains, plus five repertoires with anomalous nucleotide sharing, were excluded from co-occurrence clustering. Held by TCRdb, this immuneACCESS table contains in-frame sequences only and omits some clones. Under half of the omission traces to an unresolved V gene where checked; the cause of the rest is unknown. The DNA was the basis for D and trimming; V, J and clone size are from that table. The sample records some 190,000 clones, over 80% of which are singletons. The ten largest clones represent about 1.3% of the sample.

Sequencing was performed on PBMCs. This sequence originates from a girl between 5 and 17 years old in good health and CMV-seropositive. This chain is built from TRBV7-9 and TRBJ1-1; TRBD1 is perhaps the D gene, given 5 matching bases. The nucleotides read TGTGCCAGCAGTCCCGACAGCCCTATTGAAGCTTTCTTT. Translated, it reads CASSPDSPIEAFF.